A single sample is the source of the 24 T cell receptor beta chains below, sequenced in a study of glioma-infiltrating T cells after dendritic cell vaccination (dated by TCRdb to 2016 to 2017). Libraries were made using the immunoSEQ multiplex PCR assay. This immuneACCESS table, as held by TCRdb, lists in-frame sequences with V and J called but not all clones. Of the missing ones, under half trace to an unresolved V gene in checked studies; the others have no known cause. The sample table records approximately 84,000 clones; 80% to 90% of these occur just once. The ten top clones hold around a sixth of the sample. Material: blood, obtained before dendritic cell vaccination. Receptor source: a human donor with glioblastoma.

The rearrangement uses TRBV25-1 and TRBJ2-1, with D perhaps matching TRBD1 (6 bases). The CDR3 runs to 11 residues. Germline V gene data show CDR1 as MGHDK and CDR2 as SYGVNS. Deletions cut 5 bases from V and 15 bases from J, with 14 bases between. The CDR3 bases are TGTGCCAGCAGTCGGTCAGGGGCGCGGTTCTTC. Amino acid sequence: CASSRSGARFF.

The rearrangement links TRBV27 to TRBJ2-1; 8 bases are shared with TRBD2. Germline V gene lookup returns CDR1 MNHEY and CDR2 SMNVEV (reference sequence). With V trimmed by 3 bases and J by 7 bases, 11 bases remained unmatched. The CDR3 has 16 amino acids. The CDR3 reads CASSFSPPGGVNEQFF. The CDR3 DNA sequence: TGTGCCAGCAGTTTCAGCCCCCCCGGGGGGGTAAATGAGCAGTTCTTC.

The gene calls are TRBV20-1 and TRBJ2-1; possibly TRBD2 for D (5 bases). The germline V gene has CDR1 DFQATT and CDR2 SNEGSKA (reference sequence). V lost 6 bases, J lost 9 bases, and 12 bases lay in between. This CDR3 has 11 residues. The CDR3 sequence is CSAGGSAEQFF. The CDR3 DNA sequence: TGCAGTGCCGGAGGTAGCGCTGAGCAGTTCTTC.

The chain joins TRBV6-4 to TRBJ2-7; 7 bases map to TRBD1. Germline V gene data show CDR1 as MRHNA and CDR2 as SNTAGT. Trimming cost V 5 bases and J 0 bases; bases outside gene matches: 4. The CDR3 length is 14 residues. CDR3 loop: CASSLDRDSYEQYF. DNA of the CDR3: TGTGCCAGCAGTCTAGACAGGGACTCCTACGAGCAGTACTTC.

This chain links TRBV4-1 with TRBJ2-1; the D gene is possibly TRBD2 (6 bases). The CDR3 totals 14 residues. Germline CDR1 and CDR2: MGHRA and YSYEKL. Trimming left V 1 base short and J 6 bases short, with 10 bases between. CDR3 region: CASSQGYGSNEQFF. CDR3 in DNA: TGCGCCAGCAGCCAAGGCTACGGGAGCAATGAGCAGTTCTTC.

The CDR3 region has the DNA TGTGCCAGCAGCTTTAATTTACTAGCCAAAATAACGCAGTATTTT. Translated, it gives CASSFNLLAKITQYF. The chain links TRBV5-6 to TRBJ2-3; tentatively, D is TRBD2 (6 bases). The germline V gene encodes CDR1 SGHDT and CDR2 YYEEEE. This CDR3 comprises 15 residues. V was clipped by 2 bases and J by 9 bases, with 19 bases between them.

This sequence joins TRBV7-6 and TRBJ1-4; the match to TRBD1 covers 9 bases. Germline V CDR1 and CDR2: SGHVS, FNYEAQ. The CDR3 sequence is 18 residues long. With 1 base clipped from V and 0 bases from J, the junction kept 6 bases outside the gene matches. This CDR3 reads CASSLGTGTGTTNEKLFF. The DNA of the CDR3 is TGTGCCAGCAGCTTAGGGACCGGGACAGGGACAACTAATGAAAAACTGTTTTTT.

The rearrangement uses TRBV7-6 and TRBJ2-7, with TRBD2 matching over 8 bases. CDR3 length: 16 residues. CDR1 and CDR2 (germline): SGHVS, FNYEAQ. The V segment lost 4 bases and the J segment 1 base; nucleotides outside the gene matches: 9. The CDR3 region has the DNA TGTGCCAGCAGCTCCCAGGGGCGGGGGGTTTCCTACGAGCAGTACTTC. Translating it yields CASSSQGRGVSYEQYF.

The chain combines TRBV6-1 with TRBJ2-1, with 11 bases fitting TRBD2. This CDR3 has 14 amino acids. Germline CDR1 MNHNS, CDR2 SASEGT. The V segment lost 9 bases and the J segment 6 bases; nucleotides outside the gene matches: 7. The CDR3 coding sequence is TGTGCCAGTAAGGTAGCGGGAGGGGTCAATGAGCAGTTCTTC. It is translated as CASKVAGGVNEQFF.

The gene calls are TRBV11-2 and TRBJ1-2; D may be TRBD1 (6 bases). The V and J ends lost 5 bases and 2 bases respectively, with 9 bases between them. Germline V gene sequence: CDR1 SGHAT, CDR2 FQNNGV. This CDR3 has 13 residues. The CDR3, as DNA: TGTGCCAGCAGCCTGGACAGAAACTATGGCTACACCTTC. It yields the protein CASSLDRNYGYTF.

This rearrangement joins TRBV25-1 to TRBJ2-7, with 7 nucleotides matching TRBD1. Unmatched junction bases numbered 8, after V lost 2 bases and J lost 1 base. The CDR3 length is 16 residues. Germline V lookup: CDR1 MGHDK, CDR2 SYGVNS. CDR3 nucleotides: TGTGCCAGCAGTGAACGTGACAGGGATGAATCCTACGAGCAGTACTTC. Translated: CASSERDRDESYEQYF.

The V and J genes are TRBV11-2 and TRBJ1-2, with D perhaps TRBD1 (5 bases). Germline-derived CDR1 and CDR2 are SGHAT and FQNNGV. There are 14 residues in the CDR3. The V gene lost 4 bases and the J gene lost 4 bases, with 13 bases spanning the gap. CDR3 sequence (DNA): TGTGCCAGCAGCTCTAGGCAGGGAAGCTATGGCTACACCTTC. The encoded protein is CASSSRQGSYGYTF.

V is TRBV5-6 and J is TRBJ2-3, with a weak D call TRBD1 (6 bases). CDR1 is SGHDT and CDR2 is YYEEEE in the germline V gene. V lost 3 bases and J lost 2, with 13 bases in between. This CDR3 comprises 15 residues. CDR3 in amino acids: CASSYSTGTTDTQYF. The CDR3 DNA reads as TGTGCCAGCAGCTATTCCACAGGGACCACAGATACGCAGTATTTT.

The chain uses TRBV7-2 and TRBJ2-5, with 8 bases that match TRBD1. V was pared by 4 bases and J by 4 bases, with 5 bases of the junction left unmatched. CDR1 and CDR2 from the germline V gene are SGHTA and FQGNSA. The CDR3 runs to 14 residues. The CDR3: CASSSFGQGETQYF. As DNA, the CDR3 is TGTGCCAGCAGCTCCTTTGGACAGGGAGAGACCCAGTACTTC.

The CDR3, as DNA: TGTGCCAGCAGCTTGGGGGCAGATAGCTATGGCTACACCTTC. It yields the protein CASSLGADSYGYTF. The chain is built from TRBV5-4 and TRBJ1-2; D gene unclear. The germline V gene encodes CDR1 SGHNT and CDR2 YYREEE (reference sequence). The germline V and J ends were trimmed by 0 bases and 4 bases, with 10 bases remaining between them. The length of the CDR3 is 14 residues.

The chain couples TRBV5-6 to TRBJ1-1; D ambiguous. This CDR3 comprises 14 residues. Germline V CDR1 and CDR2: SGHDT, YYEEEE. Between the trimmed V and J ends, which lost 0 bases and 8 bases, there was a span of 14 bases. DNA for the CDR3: TGTGCCAGCAGCTTGGAGACGGGAATGGAGGAAGCTTTCTTT. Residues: CASSLETGMEEAFF.

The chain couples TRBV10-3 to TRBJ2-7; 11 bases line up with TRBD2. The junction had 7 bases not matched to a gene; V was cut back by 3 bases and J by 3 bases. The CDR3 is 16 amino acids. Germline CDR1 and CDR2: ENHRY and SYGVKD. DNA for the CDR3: TGTGCCATCAGTGAACCAGCACTAGCGGGAGACTACGAGCAGTACTTC. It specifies CAISEPALAGDYEQYF.

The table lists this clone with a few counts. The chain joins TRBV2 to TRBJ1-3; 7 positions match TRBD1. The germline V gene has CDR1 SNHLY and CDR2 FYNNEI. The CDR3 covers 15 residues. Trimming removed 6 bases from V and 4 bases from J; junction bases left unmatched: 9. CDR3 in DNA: TGTGCCAGCAGCCAAACAGGGGCGCGAGGAAACACCATATATTTT. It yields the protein CASSQTGARGNTIYF.

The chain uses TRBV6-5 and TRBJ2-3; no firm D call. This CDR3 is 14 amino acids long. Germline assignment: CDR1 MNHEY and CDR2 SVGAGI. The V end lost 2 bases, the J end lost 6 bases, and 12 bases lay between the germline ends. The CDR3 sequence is CASSYPPTRDTQYF. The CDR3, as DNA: TGTGCCAGCAGTTACCCCCCCACCCGGGATACGCAGTATTTT.

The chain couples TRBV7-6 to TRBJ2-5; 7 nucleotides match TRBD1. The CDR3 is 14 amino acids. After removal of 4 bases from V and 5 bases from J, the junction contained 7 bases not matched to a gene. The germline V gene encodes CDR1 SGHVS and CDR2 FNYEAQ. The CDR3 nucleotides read TGTGCCAGCAGCTACACAGGGGAAATGGAGACCCAGTACTTC. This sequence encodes CASSYTGEMETQYF.

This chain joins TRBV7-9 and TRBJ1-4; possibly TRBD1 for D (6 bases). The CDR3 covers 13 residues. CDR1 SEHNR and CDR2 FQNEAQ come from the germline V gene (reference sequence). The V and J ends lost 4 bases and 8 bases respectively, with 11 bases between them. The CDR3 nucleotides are TGTGCCAGCAGCTCACAGGGTGTAGAAAAACTGTTTTTT. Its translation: CASSSQGVEKLFF.

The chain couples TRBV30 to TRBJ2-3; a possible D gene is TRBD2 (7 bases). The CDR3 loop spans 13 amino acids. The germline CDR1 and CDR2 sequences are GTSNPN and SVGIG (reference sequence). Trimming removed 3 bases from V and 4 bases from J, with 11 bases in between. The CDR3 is CAWSAGGPDTQYF. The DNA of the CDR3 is TGTGCCTGGAGCGCCGGGGGGCCAGATACGCAGTATTTT.

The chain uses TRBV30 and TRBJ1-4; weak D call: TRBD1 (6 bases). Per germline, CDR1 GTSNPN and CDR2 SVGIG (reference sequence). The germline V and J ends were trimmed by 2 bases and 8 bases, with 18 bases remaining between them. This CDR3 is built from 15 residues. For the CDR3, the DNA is TGTGCCTGGAGTTCCTACGGGGGGCAAGGCGAAAAACTGTTTTTT. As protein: CAWSSYGGQGEKLFF.

CDR3 in DNA: TGTGCCAGCAGTTACGAGGGAGGGATCACAGATACGCAGTATTTT. Translated, it gives CASSYEGGITDTQYF. The chain links TRBV6-5 to TRBJ2-3, with 7 bases aligning to TRBD2. The germline CDR1 and CDR2 sequences are MNHEY and SVGAGI. The CDR3 runs to 15 residues. Unmatched junction bases numbered 4, after V lost 2 bases and J lost 2 bases.